The 24 T cell receptor beta chains below come from one sample, sequenced in a study of blood T cells in healthy people across ages. Then a second PCR, running roughly 6 to 12 cycles, was carried out with a sample-barcoded 5' primer and a J-beta primer mix. TCRdb reanalysed the 5' RACE reads using MiXCR and keeps one entry per CDR3 protein. The table has hundreds of thousands of distinct CDR3 sequences, around two fifths seen once. Sequencing was carried out using blood. These TCRs come from a man aged 60-69 years in good health.

This clonotype was picked up a small number of times. V is TRBV6-2 or TRBV6-3 and J is TRBJ1-1; the D gene is possibly TRBD1 (5 bases). The V gene lost 7 bases and the J gene lost 0 bases, with 12 bases spanning the gap. The CDR3 consists of 14 residues. Looked up from germline, CDR1 is MNHEY and CDR2 is SVGEGT. CDR3 sequence (DNA): TGTGCCAGCACCACATGGGGGTTGAACACTGAAGCTTTCTTT. Its protein product is CASTTWGLNTEAFF.

A single count supports this clonotype. The genes are TRBV4-3 and TRBJ2-6, with a tentative D call TRBD1 (6 bases). V lost 0 bases, J lost 0 bases, and 9 bases lay in between. This CDR3 comprises 17 residues. The germline CDR1 and CDR2 sequences are LGHNA and YSLEER. CDR3 DNA sequence: TGCGCCAGCAGCCAAGATAGGACAGCCTCTGGGGCCAACGTCCTGACTTTC. This gives the protein CASSQDRTASGANVLTF.

This clonotype appeared a few times. The genes are TRBV25-1 and TRBJ1-1; D may be TRBD1 (5 bases). CDR3 length: 14 residues. The germline V gene has CDR1 MGHDK and CDR2 SYGVNS. V lost 8 bases, J lost 5 bases, and 18 bases lay in between. CDR3 sequence reads: CASQRLGEETEAFF. CDR3 coding DNA: TGTGCCAGCCAGAGACTGGGGGAGGAAACTGAAGCTTTCTTT.

The V and J genes are TRBV12-3 or TRBV12-4 and TRBJ1-2; D gene ambiguous. The CDR3 spans 12 residues. V gave up 6 bases and J gave up 3 bases, with 8 bases separating them. DNA for the CDR3: TGTGCCAGCAGAGCGGGGTACTATGGCTACACCTTC. It translates to CASRAGYYGYTF.

This clonotype has more than one count but fewer than ten. This chain joins TRBV5-1 and TRBJ2-1; TRBD2 is a possible D gene (5 bases). Germline CDR1 is SGHRS and CDR2 is YFSETQ. V lost 4 bases to trimming and J lost 8 bases, with 10 bases between them. CDR3 length equals 12 residues. The CDR3 protein is CASSLDLDEQFF. DNA of the CDR3: TGCGCCAGCAGCCTGGACTTGGATGAGCAGTTCTTC.

This clonotype was counted a few times. The chain has TRBV6-5 and TRBJ2-7; TRBD2 is a possible D gene (6 bases). This CDR3 region has 14 residues. Germline CDR1 and CDR2: MNHEY and SVGAGI. V lost 4 bases and J lost 0, with 10 bases in between. The CDR3 nucleotides read TGTGCCAGCAGTTCCGGGACTCTCTCCTACGAGCAGTACTTC. Residues: CASSSGTLSYEQYF.

The V gene is TRBV15, the J gene TRBJ2-7; 9 bases are shared with TRBD1. Per the germline V gene, CDR1 is LNHNV and CDR2 is YYDKDF (reference sequence). The CDR3 runs to 14 residues. With 7 bases clipped from V and 1 base from J, the junction kept 5 bases outside the gene matches. CDR3 region: CATTRDRASYEQYF. The CDR3 DNA reads as TGTGCCACCACCCGGGACAGGGCTTCCTACGAGCAGTACTTC.

The chain carries TRBV12-3 or TRBV12-4 and TRBJ1-5; D not resolved. V was pared by 3 bases and J by 6 bases, with 6 bases between. The CDR3 runs 12 residues. Here the CDR3 reads CASSFATQPQHF. As DNA, the CDR3 is TGTGCCAGCAGTTTTGCGACTCAGCCCCAGCATTTT.

The rearrangement joins TRBV29-1 to TRBJ1-2; 7 nucleotides agree with TRBD1. The V gene end was trimmed by 5 bases and the J gene end by 8 bases; junction bases not matched to a gene: 17. Per the germline V gene, CDR1 is SQVTM and CDR2 is ANQGSEA. The CDR3 contains 15 residues. The CDR3 is CSVRFRDSVLLGYTF. CDR3 bases: TGCAGCGTTAGGTTCCGGGACAGTGTGCTTTTGGGCTACACCTTC.

The V gene is TRBV3-1, the J gene TRBJ2-7; 16 bases align to TRBD2. The CDR3 runs to 16 residues. Trimming removed 4 bases from V and 5 bases from J; junction bases left unmatched: 5. The germline V gene has CDR1 LGHDT and CDR2 YNNKEL (reference sequence). The CDR3 nucleotides read TGTGCCAGCAGCCCTGGGACTAGCGGGGGGGCCCACGAGCAGTACTTC. It encodes CASSPGTSGGAHEQYF.

This clonotype was found a few times. The chain combines TRBV9 with TRBJ2-4; 7 nucleotides align to TRBD1. Germline loops: CDR1 SGDLS, CDR2 YYNGEE. The length of the CDR3 is 14 residues. With V trimmed by 3 bases and J by 6 bases, 6 bases remained unmatched. In DNA form, the CDR3 reads TGTGCCAGCAGCGGCAGACAGGGAGTAAACATTCAGTACTTC. Encoded protein: CASSGRQGVNIQYF.

This clonotype occurred many times. The V and J genes are TRBV20-1 and TRBJ1-2; tentative D call: TRBD1 (6 bases). Between the trimmed V and J ends, which lost 5 bases and 4 bases, there was a span of 11 bases. This CDR3 is built from 12 residues. Germline V CDR1 and CDR2: DFQATT, SNEGSKA (reference sequence). In DNA, the CDR3 is TGCAGTGCTGAGACAGGATCCTATGGCTACACCTTC. Translating it yields CSAETGSYGYTF.

The chain is built from TRBV6-5 and TRBJ2-1; D gene uncertain. The CDR3 is made up of 15 amino acids. V was shortened by 5 bases and J by 13 bases, with 24 bases between the two germline ends. Germline CDR1 MNHEY, CDR2 SVGAGI. In nucleotides, the CDR3 is TGTGCCAGCAGTCTAACTCCGACGAGGAAAGAGACCCAGTTCTTC. This encodes CASSLTPTRKETQFF.

This clonotype was seen a single time. The chain couples TRBV7-3 to TRBJ2-3; D is uncertain. The CDR3 sequence is 13 residues long. Germline V lookup: CDR1 SGHTA, CDR2 FQGTGA. Between the trimmed V and J ends, which lost 1 base and 2 bases, there was a span of 4 bases. The CDR3 protein is CASSLKTTDTQYF. CDR3 sequence (DNA): TGTGCCAGCAGCTTAAAGACCACAGATACGCAGTATTTT.

The genes are TRBV20-1 and TRBJ2-7; the D gene is possibly TRBD1 (6 bases). Looked up from germline, CDR1 is DFQATT and CDR2 is SNEGSKA (reference sequence). The V end was cut by 8 bases, the J end by 5 bases, with 16 bases between. The CDR3 consists of 12 residues. The CDR3 region is CSTRQDTDEQYF. Written as DNA, the CDR3 is TGCAGTACCAGACAGGACACCGACGAGCAGTACTTC.

The V call is TRBV7-2, the J call TRBJ2-1; D perhaps matches TRBD2 (7 bases). This CDR3 is 16 amino acids long. The ends were cut back, 4 bases at V and 2 bases at J, with 15 bases in the middle. Germline CDR1 SGHTA, CDR2 FQGNSA. The CDR3 here is CASSSGAGVAYNEQFF. In DNA, the CDR3 is TGTGCCAGCAGCTCAGGGGCGGGGGTGGCCTACAATGAGCAGTTCTTC.

The V and J genes are TRBV3-1 and TRBJ2-5, with 7 bases that match TRBD1. The J call may be incorrect, as the DNA end agrees better with TRBJ2-7. This CDR3 has 15 amino acids. The germline V gene encodes CDR1 LGHDT and CDR2 YNNKEL (reference sequence). The CDR3 loop is CASSPPGQSAAEQYF. The CDR3 DNA reads TGTGCCAGCAGCCCCCCGGGACAGAGCGCCGCCGAGCAGTACTTC.

J is TRBJ2-1 and V is TRBV9; D may be TRBD2 (5 bases). The CDR3 contains 17 residues. The V gene lost 3 bases and the J gene lost 0 bases, with 16 bases spanning the gap. Germline loops: CDR1 SGDLS, CDR2 YYNGEE. The CDR3 DNA is TGTGCCAGCAGCGCTGCGGAGCGGACGAGCTCCTACAATGAGCAGTTCTTC. This sequence encodes CASSAAERTSSYNEQFF.

This clonotype turned up a few times. This chain uses TRBV29-1 with TRBJ2-3, with 11 bases aligning to TRBD2. Germline CDR1 SQVTM, CDR2 ANQGSEA. After removal of 7 bases from V and 9 bases from J, the junction contained 9 bases not matched to a gene. This CDR3 region has 13 residues. CDR3 residues: CSDVAGGKGTQYF. CDR3 nucleotides: TGCAGCGACGTAGCGGGGGGGAAGGGAACGCAGTATTTT.

This clonotype showed up just a few times. This chain connects TRBV7-9 to TRBJ2-7; no definite D call. V lost 4 bases and J lost 2, with 12 bases in between. Germline V gene sequence: CDR1 SEHNR, CDR2 FQNEAQ (reference sequence). CDR3 length: 14 residues. In nucleotides, the CDR3 is TGTGCCAGCAGCTCCGCCCAGACCCCCTACGAGCAGTACTTC. This translates into CASSSAQTPYEQYF.

This clonotype has more than one count but fewer than ten. A junction end diverges from the germline sequence, so it may reflect a read error. CDR3 sequence reads: CATAGGISYERYF. The CDR3 nucleotides read TGTGCGACGGCGGGGGGGATTTCCTACGAGCGGTACTTC. This chain links TRBV7-2 with TRBJ2-7; 9 bases map to TRBD2. The germline V gene encodes CDR1 SGHTA and CDR2 FQGNSA. The CDR3 totals 13 residues.

The CDR3 DNA reads TGCAGTGCTAGAACTAGCGGGGGGGCGAGCTCCTACAATGAGCAGTTCTTC. Translating gives CSARTSGGASSYNEQFF. This chain joins TRBV20-1 and TRBJ2-1; 13 bases map to TRBD2. Germline V gives CDR1 DFQATT, CDR2 SNEGSKA (reference sequence). Unmatched junction bases numbered 4, after V lost 2 bases and J lost 0 bases. This CDR3 region has 17 residues.

A word on this clonotype: Given a much more abundant clone one base away, this may be a read error. The gene calls are TRBV20-1 and TRBJ2-5, with 10 bases that match TRBD1. The CDR3 runs 15 residues. Per germline, CDR1 DFQATT and CDR2 SNEGSKA (reference sequence). The V and J ends lost 6 bases and 9 bases, in that order; junction bases with no gene match: 16. The CDR3 here is CSANGGTGDPRAQYF. The CDR3 nucleotides read TGCAGTGCCAACGGTGGGACAGGGGACCCGAGGGCCCAGTACTTC.

The rearrangement links TRBV6-1 to TRBJ2-1; 8 nucleotides line up with TRBD1. There are 16 residues in the CDR3. Germline CDR1 and CDR2: MNHNS and SASEGT. V trimming: 4 bases; J trimming: 6 bases; junction bases outside the gene matches: 11. The CDR3 DNA reads as TGTGCCAGCAGTGCTCAACGAGGGACAGGCCGCAATGAGCAGTTCTTC. Its protein product is CASSAQRGTGRNEQFF.